Following are 22 T cell receptor beta chains from one sample sequenced in a study of T cells in localized non-small cell lung cancer (dated by TCRdb to between 2020 and 2021). The library was prepared using the immunoSEQ multiplex PCR assay. TCRdb took over this immuneACCESS table, retaining in-frame rearrangements with V and J assigned. Such tables are incomplete; in checked studies, under half of the missing clones stem from an unresolved V gene, and the remainder is unexplained. The sample yields 45,000 to 60,000 clones; over 75% were counted once. Together, the top ten hold 15% to 20% of the sample. The sample here was peripheral blood, taken before any cancer treatment. All receptors come from an older female donor with stage II squamous cell lung carcinoma.

This chain connects TRBV30 to TRBJ1-2, with no clear D. Germline V gives CDR1 GTSNPN, CDR2 SVGIG (reference sequence). V was clipped by 4 bases and J by 5 bases, with 20 bases between them. The CDR3 is 15 residues long. The CDR3 sequence: CAWIPIPRRPYGYTF. The CDR3 DNA follows: TGTGCCTGGATCCCGATCCCCAGGCGTCCATATGGCTACACCTTC.

The chain is built from TRBV30 and TRBJ1-1; D is unclear. Germline CDR1 reads GTSNPN; CDR2 reads SVGIG (reference sequence). The CDR3 is 11 amino acids. Trimming removed 4 bases at V and 4 bases at J, with 7 bases between. The CDR3 DNA reads TGTGCCTGGAATCGGGGCACTGAAGCTTTCTTT. Translated, it gives CAWNRGTEAFF. The variable domain in full, with the rest retrieved from reference TRBV30 and TRBJ1-1, is SQTIHQWPATLVQPVGSPLSLECTVEGTSNPNLYWYRQAAGRGLQLLFYSVGIGQISSEVPQNLSASRPQDRQFILSSKKLLLSDSGFYLCAWNRGTEAFFGQGTRLTVV.

The rearrangement uses TRBV5-6 and TRBJ1-2, with 12 nucleotides matching TRBD1. CDR1 and CDR2 (germline): SGHDT, YYEEEE. CDR3 length: 15 residues. The trim removed 6 bases at V and 8 bases at J, leaving 11 bases unmatched. The CDR3 nucleotides are TGTGCCAGCACGGGGGACAGGGGGCCCCCGTGGGGCTACACCTTC. Its protein product is CASTGDRGPPWGYTF.

The J gene is TRBJ1-2, the V gene TRBV4-2; TRBD1 matches 7 bases. Looked up from germline, CDR1 is LGHNA and CDR2 is YNFKEQ. V lost 0 bases and J lost 4; bases outside the gene matches: 17. This CDR3 has 19 residues. In DNA form, the CDR3 reads TGTGCCAGCAGCCAAGAACACTTCTCACCGGGACAGTCCCCCTATGGCTACACCTTC. Its translation is CASSQEHFSPGQSPYGYTF.

The chain is built from TRBV4-3 and TRBJ2-2, with unresolved D. This CDR3 spans 14 amino acids. Germline CDR1 is LGHNA and CDR2 is YSLEER. V dropped 0 bases and J dropped 5 bases, with 7 bases sitting between them. The CDR3 bases are TGCGCCAGCAGCCAAGACGCCCAGACCGGGGAGCTGTTTTTT. It codes for CASSQDAQTGELFF.

The gene calls are TRBV29-1 and TRBJ2-7; D is undetermined. Germline CDR1 and CDR2: SQVTM and ANQGSEA. There are 11 residues in the CDR3. V shed 1 base and J shed 4 bases, with 5 bases lying between them. The CDR3 loop is CSVEAGYEQYF. DNA of the CDR3: TGCAGCGTTGAAGCCGGGTACGAGCAGTACTTC.

The rearrangement links TRBV19 to TRBJ1-1; TRBD1 agrees at 7 bases. This CDR3 has 13 amino acids. The J segment lost 1 base and the V segment lost 9 bases, leaving 5 bases of the junction unmatched. Germline V gene lookup returns CDR1 LNHDA and CDR2 SQIVND (reference sequence). CDR3 amino acids: CASGDRENTEAFF. DNA of the CDR3: TGTGCCAGCGGGGACAGAGAGAACACTGAAGCTTTCTTT.

The rearrangement uses TRBV7-2 and TRBJ2-5; TRBD1 matches 9 bases. Germline loops: CDR1 SGHTA, CDR2 FQGNSA. The CDR3 is made up of 14 amino acids. Trimming took 5 bases from V and 4 from J; bases not matched to a gene: 5. The CDR3 loop is CASSRQGVRETQYF. The CDR3 DNA reads as TGTGCCAGCAGCCGACAGGGGGTAAGAGAGACCCAGTACTTC.

The chain is built from TRBV29-1 and TRBJ1-2; 9 bases align to TRBD1. Trimming removed 6 bases from V and 9 bases from J; junction bases left unmatched: 11. Germline-derived CDR1 and CDR2 are SQVTM and ANQGSEA. The CDR3 loop spans 13 amino acids. Here the CDR3 reads CSVGQGRDTSYTF. Written as DNA, the CDR3 is TGCAGCGTGGGACAGGGCCGGGATACAAGCTACACCTTC.

The chain employs TRBV5-1 and TRBJ2-3; TRBD2 matches 8 bases. This CDR3 is built from 15 residues. The J segment lost 4 bases and the V segment lost 2 bases, leaving 6 bases of the junction unmatched. In germline, CDR1 is SGHRS, CDR2 YFSETQ. The CDR3 nucleotides read TGCGCCAGCAGCTTAGGCAGCGGGGGCGCAGATACGCAGTATTTT. This codes for CASSLGSGGADTQYF.

A few counts support this clone. The rearrangement links TRBV7-9 to TRBJ1-5, with D tentatively TRBD1 (5 bases). V gave up 5 bases and J gave up 5 bases, with 10 bases separating them. The CDR3 runs 13 residues. The germline V gene encodes CDR1 SEHNR and CDR2 FQNEAQ (reference sequence). The CDR3 nucleotides are TGTGCCAGCAGCCCCAGGGCGGATCAGCCCCAGCATTTT. It codes for CASSPRADQPQHF.

The V gene is TRBV10-3, the J gene TRBJ1-5; perhaps TRBD1 as D (5 bases). V was clipped by 3 bases and J by 7 bases, with 13 bases between them. CDR3 length equals 14 residues. CDR1 and CDR2 (germline): ENHRY, SYGVKD. CDR3 region: CAISDIKPGQPQHF. The CDR3 coding sequence is TGTGCCATCAGTGACATTAAACCAGGGCAGCCCCAGCATTTT.

The J gene is TRBJ1-2, the V gene TRBV4-1; D is unresolved. Germline V lookup: CDR1 MGHRA, CDR2 YSYEKL. V lost 3 bases to trimming and J lost 6 bases, with 11 bases between them. The CDR3 spans 13 residues. DNA of the CDR3: TGCGCCAGCAGCCAGCCAAGAGGTGATGGCTACACCTTC. Its protein is CASSQPRGDGYTF.

The chain is built from TRBV7-6 and TRBJ1-4; tentative D call: TRBD1 (6 bases). There are 15 residues in the CDR3. V dropped 0 bases and J dropped 7 bases, with 12 bases sitting between them. In germline, CDR1 is SGHVS, CDR2 FNYEAQ. DNA of the CDR3: TGTGCCAGCAGCTTAGCGCAGGGGAGTCGTGAAAAACTGTTTTTT. It is translated as CASSLAQGSREKLFF.

This clone is medium-sized (0.01 to 0.1%). This chain connects TRBV7-2 to TRBJ1-3; D is undetermined. Germline V gene data show CDR1 as SGHTA and CDR2 as FQGNSA. V was shortened by 1 base and J by 3 bases, with 7 bases between the two germline ends. CDR3 size: 14 residues. CDR3 nucleotide sequence: TGTGCCAGCAGCTTAGAACAGCGTGGAAACACCATATATTTT. As protein: CASSLEQRGNTIYF.

The V call is TRBV5-1, the J call TRBJ2-1; a weak D match, TRBD2 (6 bases). CDR3 length: 15 residues. V was trimmed by 0 bases and J by 5 bases, leaving 12 bases between them. Germline V gene sequence: CDR1 SGHRS, CDR2 YFSETQ. The CDR3 region is CASSLGGGANNEQFF. CDR3 in DNA: TGCGCCAGCAGCTTGGGAGGCGGGGCGAACAATGAGCAGTTCTTC.

J is TRBJ2-2 and V is TRBV4-1, with D hard to call. The germline V gene has CDR1 MGHRA and CDR2 YSYEKL. V was shortened by 0 bases and J by 4 bases, with 12 bases between the two germline ends. The CDR3 runs to 16 residues. The DNA for the CDR3 is TGCGCCAGCAGCCAAGAACCAGCCAGGCCCACCGGGGAGCTGTTTTTT. It encodes CASSQEPARPTGELFF.

The genes are TRBV19 and TRBJ2-5; 9 nucleotides agree with TRBD1. With V trimmed by 4 bases and J by 5 bases, 8 bases remained unmatched. CDR1 and CDR2 (germline): LNHDA, SQIVND (reference sequence). The CDR3 loop spans 15 amino acids. CDR3 coding DNA: TGTGCCAGTAGTACCCTGACAGGGGGTAGGGAGACCCAGTACTTC. It yields the protein CASSTLTGGRETQYF.

This chain uses TRBV6-1 with TRBJ2-2, with a tentative D call TRBD2 (7 bases). CDR1 and CDR2 from the germline V gene are MNHNS and SASEGT. The CDR3 length is 15 residues. Trimming left V 10 bases short and J 4 bases short, with 19 bases between. The CDR3 here is CAIPKGGISTGELFF. In DNA, the CDR3 is TGTGCCATCCCTAAGGGGGGGATATCCACCGGGGAGCTGTTTTTT.

This rearrangement joins TRBV6-5 to TRBJ2-5, with D perhaps TRBD1 (5 bases). The CDR3 is made up of 14 amino acids. V was clipped by 5 bases and J by 4 bases, with 14 bases between them. The germline V gene has CDR1 MNHEY and CDR2 SVGAGI. Here the CDR3 reads CASSPQGIGETQYF. CDR3 sequence (DNA): TGTGCCAGCAGTCCTCAGGGAATAGGAGAGACCCAGTACTTC.

CDR3 coding DNA: TGTGCCAGCAGCGTAGTTAACTTGAACACTGAAGCTTTCTTT. This codes for CASSVVNLNTEAFF. This rearrangement joins TRBV9 to TRBJ1-1; D call uncertain. The CDR3 consists of 14 residues. From germline, CDR1 is SGDLS and CDR2 YYNGEE. Trimming stripped 0 bases from V and 0 bases from J, with 6 bases between.

This chain links TRBV29-1 with TRBJ1-1, with D perhaps TRBD1 (5 bases). This CDR3 region has 15 residues. Trimming left V 6 bases short and J 1 base short, with 18 bases between. The germline gives CDR1 SQVTM, CDR2 ANQGSEA. CDR3 sequence reads: CSVVPGTLENTEAFF. The CDR3 DNA reads TGCAGCGTCGTACCTGGGACTCTCGAGAACACTGAAGCTTTCTTT.